This TCR beta chain was obtained from a study of blood T cells in healthy people across ages. At the level of the study: Template switching retrieved approximately one barcoded beta molecule for each two T cells.

In germline, CDR1 is ENHRY, CDR2 SYGVKD. The CDR3 loop spans 12 amino acids. V was cut by 2 bases and J by 7 bases, with 6 bases left in between. Using a J-beta primer mix together with a sample-barcoded 5' primer, a second PCR was run for roughly 7 to 12 cycles. TCRdb called the 5' RACE reads again in MiXCR, with one record for every CDR3 protein. The sample contains more than 700,000 distinct CDR3 sequences, about half of which appear only once. The TCR originated in a man older than 75 in good health. V and J are TRBV10-3 and TRBJ2-1; D remains unclear. The sample consisted of blood. CDR3: CAISEQANEQFF. DNA for the CDR3: TGTGCCATCAGTGAGCAAGCTAATGAGCAGTTCTTC.